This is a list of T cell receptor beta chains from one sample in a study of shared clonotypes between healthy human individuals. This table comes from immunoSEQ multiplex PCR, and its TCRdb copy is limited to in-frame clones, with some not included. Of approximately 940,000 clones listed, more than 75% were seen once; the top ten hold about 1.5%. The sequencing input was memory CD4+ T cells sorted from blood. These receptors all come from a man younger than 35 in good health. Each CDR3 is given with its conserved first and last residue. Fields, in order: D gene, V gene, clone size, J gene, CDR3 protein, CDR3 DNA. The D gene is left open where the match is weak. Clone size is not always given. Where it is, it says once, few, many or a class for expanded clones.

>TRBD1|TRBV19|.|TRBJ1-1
CASRFTGGTEAFF
TGTGCCAGTAGATTCACAGGGGGCACTGAAGCTTTCTTT
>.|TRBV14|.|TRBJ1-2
CASSTYTPLGSYGYTF
TGTGCCAGCAGCACCTATACCCCCCTGGGAAGTTATGGCTACACCTTC
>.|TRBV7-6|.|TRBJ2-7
CASSLVAGSYEQYF
TGTGCCAGCAGCTTAGTAGCCGGGTCCTACGAGCAGTACTTC
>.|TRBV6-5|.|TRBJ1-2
CASSYLVGANYGYTF
TGTGCCAGCAGTTACCTCGTGGGGGCTAACTATGGCTACACCTTC
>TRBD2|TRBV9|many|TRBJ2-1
CASSVSGSYNEQFF
TGTGCCAGCAGCGTAAGCGGGAGCTACAATGAGCAGTTCTTC
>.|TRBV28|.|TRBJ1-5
CASRQPPGWGNQPQHF
TGTGCCAGCCGCCAACCACCGGGATGGGGCAATCAGCCCCAGCATTTT
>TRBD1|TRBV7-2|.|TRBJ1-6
CASSPRTGWANSPLHF
TGTGCCAGCAGCCCTCGGACAGGTTGGGCTAATTCACCCCTCCACTTT
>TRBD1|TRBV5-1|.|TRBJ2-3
CASSLGRQGSDTQYF
TGCGCCAGCAGCTTGGGTAGACAGGGCTCAGATACGCAGTATTTT
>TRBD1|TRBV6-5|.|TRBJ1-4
CASSYAGGRTNEKLFF
TGTGCCAGCAGTTACGCAGGGGGCCGAACTAATGAAAAACTGTTTTTT
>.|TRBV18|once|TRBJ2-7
CASSPGQSRGEQYF
TGTGCCAGCTCACCAGGGCAGTCAAGAGGCGAGCAGTACTTC
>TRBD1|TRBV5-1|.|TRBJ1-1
CASGRQGGYTEAFF
TGCGCCAGCGGACGACAGGGGGGGTACACTGAAGCTTTCTTT
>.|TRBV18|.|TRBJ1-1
CASSPLQDTEAFF
TGTGCCAGCTCACCGCTTCAGGACACTGAAGCTTTCTTT
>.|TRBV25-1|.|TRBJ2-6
CASRPGPSGANVLTF
TGTGCCAGCAGGCCGGGGCCCTCTGGGGCCAACGTCCTGACTTTC
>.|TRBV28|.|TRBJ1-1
CASSTTGASVEAFF
TGTGCCAGCAGCACTACGGGGGCATCAGTTGAAGCTTTCTTT
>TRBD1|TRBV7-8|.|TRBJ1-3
CASSASPLRGTFGNTIYF
TGTGCCAGCAGCGCTAGCCCACTCAGGGGGACTTTCGGAAACACCATATATTTT
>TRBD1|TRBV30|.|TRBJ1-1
CAWSGQTGGTEAFF
TGTGCCTGGAGTGGACAAACAGGGGGAACTGAAGCTTTCTTT
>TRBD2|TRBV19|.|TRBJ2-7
CASTQGIAGDWSYEQYF
TGTGCCAGTACCCAGGGTATAGCGGGAGATTGGTCCTACGAGCAGTACTTC
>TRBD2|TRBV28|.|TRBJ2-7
CASSLAGGKGYEQYF
TGTGCCAGCAGTTTAGCGGGGGGAAAAGGCTACGAGCAGTACTTC
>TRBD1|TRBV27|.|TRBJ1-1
CASQGQPNTEAFF
TGTGCCAGCCAGGGACAGCCGAACACTGAAGCTTTCTTT
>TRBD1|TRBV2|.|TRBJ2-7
CASSGQGFSYEQYF
TGTGCCAGCAGTGGACAGGGGTTTTCCTACGAGCAGTACTTC
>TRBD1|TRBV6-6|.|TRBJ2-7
CASSPGQGSYEQYF
TGTGCCAGCAGCCCGGGACAGGGCTCCTACGAGCAGTACTTC
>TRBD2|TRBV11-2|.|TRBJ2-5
CASSFTSGGEETQYF
TGTGCCAGCAGCTTCACTAGCGGGGGCGAAGAGACCCAGTACTTC
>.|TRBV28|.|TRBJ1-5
CASGALSNQPQHF
TGTGCCAGCGGGGCCCTTAGCAATCAGCCCCAGCATTTT
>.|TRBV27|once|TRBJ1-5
CASSLLGPPHSNQPQHF
TGTGCCAGCAGTTTGTTAGGGCCCCCCCACAGCAATCAGCCCCAGCATTTT
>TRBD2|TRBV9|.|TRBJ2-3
CASSARTRREKVTDTQYF
TGTGCCAGCAGCGCCCGGACTAGGCGGGAGAAGGTCACAGATACGCAGTATTTT
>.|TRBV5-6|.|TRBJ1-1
CASSLGAGYAFF
TGTGCCAGCAGCTTGGGGGCAGGGTACGCTTTCTTT
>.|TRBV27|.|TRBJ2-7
CASSLRGQTISSYEQYF
TGTGCCAGCAGTTTAAGAGGGCAAACAATTAGCTCCTACGAGCAGTACTTC
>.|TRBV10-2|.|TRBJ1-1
CASSVDPRGLTEAFF
TGCGCCAGCAGTGTAGACCCCCGGGGTCTCACTGAAGCTTTCTTT
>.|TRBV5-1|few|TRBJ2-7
CASSLGQGGYEQYF
TGCGCCAGCAGCTTGGGGCAGGGTGGCTACGAGCAGTACTTC
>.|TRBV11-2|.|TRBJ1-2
CASSLRSVGLNYGYTF
TGTGCCAGCAGCTTACGTAGCGTGGGGCTCAACTATGGCTACACCTTC
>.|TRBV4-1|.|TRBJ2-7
CASSLGPGESYEQYF
TGCGCCAGCAGCCTGGGGCCGGGGGAGTCCTACGAGCAGTACTTC
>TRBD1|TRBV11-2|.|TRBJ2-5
CASSGRTGVTQYF
TGTGCCAGCAGCGGACGGACAGGGGTGACCCAGTACTTC
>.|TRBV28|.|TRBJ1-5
CASTAVRGGNQPQHF
TGTGCCAGCACTGCCGTCAGGGGAGGCAATCAGCCCCAGCATTTT
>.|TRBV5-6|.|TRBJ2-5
CASSFDWGQETQYF
TGTGCCAGCAGCTTTGACTGGGGTCAAGAGACCCAGTACTTC
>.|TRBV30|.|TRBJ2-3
CAWNRFEPGTTDTQYF
TGTGCCTGGAACCGGTTTGAGCCAGGGACCACAGATACGCAGTATTTT
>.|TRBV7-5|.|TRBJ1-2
CARSFCERLGYGYTF
TGTGCCAGAAGCTTTTGCGAGCGCTTAGGCTATGGCTACACCTTC
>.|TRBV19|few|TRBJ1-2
CASTGEGLGRYTF
TGTGCCAGTACCGGGGAAGGCCTCGGTCGCTACACCTTC
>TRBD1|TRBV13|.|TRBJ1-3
CASSGRTGFGNTIYF
TGTGCCAGCAGCGGCAGGACAGGGTTTGGAAACACCATATATTTT
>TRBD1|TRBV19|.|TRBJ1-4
CASSLTGGNEKLFF
TGTGCCAGTAGCCTGACAGGGGGAAATGAAAAACTGTTTTTT
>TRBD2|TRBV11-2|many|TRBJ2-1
CASSAGLAGFNEQFF
TGTGCCAGCAGCGCCGGACTAGCGGGATTCAATGAGCAGTTCTTC